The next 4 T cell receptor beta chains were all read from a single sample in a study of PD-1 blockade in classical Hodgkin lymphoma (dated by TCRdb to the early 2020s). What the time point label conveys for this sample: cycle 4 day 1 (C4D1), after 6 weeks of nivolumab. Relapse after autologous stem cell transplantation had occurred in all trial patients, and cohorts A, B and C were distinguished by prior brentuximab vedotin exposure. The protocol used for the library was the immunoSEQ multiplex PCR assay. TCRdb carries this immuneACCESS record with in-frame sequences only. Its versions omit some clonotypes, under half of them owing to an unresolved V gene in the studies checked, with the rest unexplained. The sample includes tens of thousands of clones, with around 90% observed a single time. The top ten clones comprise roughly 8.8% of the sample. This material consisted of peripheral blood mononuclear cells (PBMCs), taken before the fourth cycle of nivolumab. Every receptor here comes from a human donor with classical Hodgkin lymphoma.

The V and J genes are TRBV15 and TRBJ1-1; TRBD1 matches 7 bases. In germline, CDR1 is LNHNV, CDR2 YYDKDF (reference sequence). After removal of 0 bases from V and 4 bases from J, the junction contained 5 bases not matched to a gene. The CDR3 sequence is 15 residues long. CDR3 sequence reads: CATSRDLQGVTEAFF. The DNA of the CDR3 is TGTGCCACCAGCAGAGATCTTCAGGGGGTCACTGAAGCTTTCTTT.

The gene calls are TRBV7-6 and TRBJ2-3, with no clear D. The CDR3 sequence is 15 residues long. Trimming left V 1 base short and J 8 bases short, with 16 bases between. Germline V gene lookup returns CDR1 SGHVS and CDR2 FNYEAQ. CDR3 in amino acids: CASSLVPPGVGTQYF. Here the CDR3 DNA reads TGTGCCAGCAGCTTAGTCCCCCCCGGTGTCGGTACGCAGTATTTT.

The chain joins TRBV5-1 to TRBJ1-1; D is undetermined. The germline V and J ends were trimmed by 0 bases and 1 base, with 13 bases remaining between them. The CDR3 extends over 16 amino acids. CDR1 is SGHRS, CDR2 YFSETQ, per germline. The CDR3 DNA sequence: TGCGCCAGCAGCTTGGGACCGCAAGGATCGAACACTGAAGCTTTCTTT. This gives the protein CASSLGPQGSNTEAFF.

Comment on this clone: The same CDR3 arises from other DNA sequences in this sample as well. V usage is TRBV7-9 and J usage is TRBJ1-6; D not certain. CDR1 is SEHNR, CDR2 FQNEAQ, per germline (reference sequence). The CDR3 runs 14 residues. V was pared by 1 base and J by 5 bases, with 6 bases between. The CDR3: CASSLGADNSPLHF. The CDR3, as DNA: TGTGCCAGCAGCTTAGGGGCGGATAATTCACCCCTCCACTTT.